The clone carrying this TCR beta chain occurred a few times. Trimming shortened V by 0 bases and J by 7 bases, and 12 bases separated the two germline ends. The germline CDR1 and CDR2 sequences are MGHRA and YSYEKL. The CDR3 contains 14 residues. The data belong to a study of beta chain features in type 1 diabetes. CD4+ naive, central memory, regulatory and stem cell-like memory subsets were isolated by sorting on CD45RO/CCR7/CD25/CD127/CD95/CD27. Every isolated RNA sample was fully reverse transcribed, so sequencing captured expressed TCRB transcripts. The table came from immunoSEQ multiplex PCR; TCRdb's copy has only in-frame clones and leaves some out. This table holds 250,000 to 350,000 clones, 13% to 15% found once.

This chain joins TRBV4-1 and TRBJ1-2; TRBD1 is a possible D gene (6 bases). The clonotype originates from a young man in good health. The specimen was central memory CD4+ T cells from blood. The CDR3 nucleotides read TGCGCCAGCAGCCAAGATGGGGGGCTGCGTGGCTACACCTTC. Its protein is CASSQDGGLRGYTF.